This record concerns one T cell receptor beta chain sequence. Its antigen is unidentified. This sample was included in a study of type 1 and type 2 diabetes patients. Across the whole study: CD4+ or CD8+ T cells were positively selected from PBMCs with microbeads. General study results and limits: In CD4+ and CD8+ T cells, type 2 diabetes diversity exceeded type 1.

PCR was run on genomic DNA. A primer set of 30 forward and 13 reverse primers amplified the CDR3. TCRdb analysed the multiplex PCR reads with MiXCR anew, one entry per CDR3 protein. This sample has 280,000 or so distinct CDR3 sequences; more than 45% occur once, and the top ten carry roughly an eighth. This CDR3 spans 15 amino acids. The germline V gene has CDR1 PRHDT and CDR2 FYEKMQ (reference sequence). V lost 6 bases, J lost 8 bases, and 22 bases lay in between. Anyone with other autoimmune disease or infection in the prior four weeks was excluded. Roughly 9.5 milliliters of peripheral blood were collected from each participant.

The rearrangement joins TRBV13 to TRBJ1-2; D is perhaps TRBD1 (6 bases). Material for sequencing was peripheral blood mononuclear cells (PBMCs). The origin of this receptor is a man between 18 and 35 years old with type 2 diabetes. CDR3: CASRPSGRGGKGYTF. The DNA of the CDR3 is TGTGCCAGCAGACCCTCGGGTCGAGGGGGGAAGGGCTACACCTTC.